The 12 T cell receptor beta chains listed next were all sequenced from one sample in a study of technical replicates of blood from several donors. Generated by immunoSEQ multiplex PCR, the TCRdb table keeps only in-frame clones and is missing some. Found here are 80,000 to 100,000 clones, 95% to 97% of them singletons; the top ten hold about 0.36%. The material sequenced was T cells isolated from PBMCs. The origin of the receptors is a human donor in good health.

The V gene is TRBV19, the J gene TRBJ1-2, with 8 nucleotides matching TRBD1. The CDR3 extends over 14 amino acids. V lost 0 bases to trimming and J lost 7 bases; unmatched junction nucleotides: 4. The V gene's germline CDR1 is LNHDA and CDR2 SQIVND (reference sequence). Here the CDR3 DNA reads TGTGCCAGTAGTATAGATCAGGGGGCGGTTGGCTACACCTTC. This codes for CASSIDQGAVGYTF.

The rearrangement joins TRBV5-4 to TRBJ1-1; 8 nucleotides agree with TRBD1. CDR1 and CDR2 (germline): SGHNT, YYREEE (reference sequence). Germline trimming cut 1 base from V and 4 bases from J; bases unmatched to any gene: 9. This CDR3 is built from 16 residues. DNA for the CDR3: TGTGCCAGCAGCTTGTTCAGGGGGCTGTTGGGCACTGAAGCTTTCTTT. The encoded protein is CASSLFRGLLGTEAFF. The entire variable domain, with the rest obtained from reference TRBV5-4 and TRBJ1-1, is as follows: ETGVTQSPTHLIKTRGQQVTLRCSSQSGHNTVSWYQQALGQGPQFIFQYYREEENGRGNFPPRFSGLQFPNYSSELNVNALELDDSALYLCASSLFRGLLGTEAFFGQGTRLTVV.

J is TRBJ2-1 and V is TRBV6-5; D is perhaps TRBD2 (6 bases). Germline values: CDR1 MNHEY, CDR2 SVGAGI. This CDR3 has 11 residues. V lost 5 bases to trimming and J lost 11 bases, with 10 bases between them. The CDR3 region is CASSEGLKQFF. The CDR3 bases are TGTGCCAGCAGTGAGGGACTTAAGCAGTTCTTC.

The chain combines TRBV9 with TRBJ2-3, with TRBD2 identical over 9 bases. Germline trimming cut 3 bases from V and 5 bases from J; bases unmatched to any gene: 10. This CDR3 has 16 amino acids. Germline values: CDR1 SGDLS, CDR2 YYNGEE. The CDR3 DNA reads TGTGCCAGCAGCGGGGGGTGGCTAGCGGGACAAGATACGCAGTATTTT. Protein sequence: CASSGGWLAGQDTQYF.

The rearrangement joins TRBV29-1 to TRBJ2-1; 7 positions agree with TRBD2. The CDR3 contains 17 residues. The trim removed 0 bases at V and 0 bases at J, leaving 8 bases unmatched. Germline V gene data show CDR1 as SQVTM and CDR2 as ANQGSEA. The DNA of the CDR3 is TGCAGCGTTGAAGAGGGTCTAGCGGACTACTCCTACAATGAGCAGTTCTTC. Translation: CSVEEGLADYSYNEQFF.

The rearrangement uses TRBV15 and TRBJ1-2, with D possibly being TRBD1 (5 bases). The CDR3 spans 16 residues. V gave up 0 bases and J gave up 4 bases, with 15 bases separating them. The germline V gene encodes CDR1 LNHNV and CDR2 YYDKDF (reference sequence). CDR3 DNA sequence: TGTGCCACCAGCAGAGACCCTAGACAGTCGCTCTATGGCTACACCTTC. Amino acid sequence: CATSRDPRQSLYGYTF.

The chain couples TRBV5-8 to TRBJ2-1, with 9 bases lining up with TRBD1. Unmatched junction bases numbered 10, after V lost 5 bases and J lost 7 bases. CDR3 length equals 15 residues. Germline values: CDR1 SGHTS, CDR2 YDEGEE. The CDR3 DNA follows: TGTGCCAGCAGTTGGACAGGGGCAAGGTGGAATGAGCAGTTCTTC. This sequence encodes CASSWTGARWNEQFF.

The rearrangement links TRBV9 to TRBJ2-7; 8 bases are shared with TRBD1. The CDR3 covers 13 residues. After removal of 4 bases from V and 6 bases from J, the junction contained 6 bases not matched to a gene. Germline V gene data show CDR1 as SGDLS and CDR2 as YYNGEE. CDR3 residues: CASSPLQGAEQYF. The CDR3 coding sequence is TGTGCCAGCAGCCCACTTCAGGGGGCCGAGCAGTACTTC.

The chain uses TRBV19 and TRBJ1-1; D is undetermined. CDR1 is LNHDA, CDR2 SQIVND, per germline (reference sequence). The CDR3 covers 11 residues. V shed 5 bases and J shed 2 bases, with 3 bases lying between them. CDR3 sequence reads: CASSPNTEAFF. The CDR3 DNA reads TGTGCCAGTAGTCCAAACACTGAAGCTTTCTTT.

The CDR3 coding sequence is TGTGCCAGCAGAAATGACAGGGAGGCCTACGAGCAGTACTTC. Translating gives CASRNDREAYEQYF. The rearrangement links TRBV5-8 to TRBJ2-7, with a weak D call TRBD1 (7 bases). Trimming stripped 5 bases from V and 2 bases from J, with 14 bases between. Germline V gives CDR1 SGHTS, CDR2 YDEGEE. This CDR3 has 14 residues.

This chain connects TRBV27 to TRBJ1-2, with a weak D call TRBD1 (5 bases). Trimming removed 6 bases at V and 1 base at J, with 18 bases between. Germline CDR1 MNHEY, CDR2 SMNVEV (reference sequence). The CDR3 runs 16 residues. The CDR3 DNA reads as TGTGCCAGCAGCGTAAGGGAGGGGCACTTTAACTATGGCTACACCTTC. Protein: CASSVREGHFNYGYTF.

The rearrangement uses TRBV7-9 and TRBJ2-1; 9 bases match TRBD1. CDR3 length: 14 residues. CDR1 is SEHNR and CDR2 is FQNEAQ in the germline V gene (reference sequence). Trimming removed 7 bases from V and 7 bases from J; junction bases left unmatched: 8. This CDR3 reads CASTRGTGINEQFF. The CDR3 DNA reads TGTGCCAGCACGAGGGGGACAGGGATAAATGAGCAGTTCTTC.